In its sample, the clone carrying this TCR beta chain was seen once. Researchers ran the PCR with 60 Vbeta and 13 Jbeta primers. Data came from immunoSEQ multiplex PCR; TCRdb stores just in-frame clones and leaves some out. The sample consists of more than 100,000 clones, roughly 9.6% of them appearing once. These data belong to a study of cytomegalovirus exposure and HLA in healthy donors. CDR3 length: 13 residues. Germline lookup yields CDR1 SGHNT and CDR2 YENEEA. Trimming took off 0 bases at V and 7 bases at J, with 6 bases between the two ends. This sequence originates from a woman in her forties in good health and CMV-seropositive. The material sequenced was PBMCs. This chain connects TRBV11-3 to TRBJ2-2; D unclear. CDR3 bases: TGTGCCAGCAGCTTAGATCTAAGCGGGGAGCTGTTTTTT. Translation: CASSLDLSGELFF.